This is a list of T cell receptor beta chains from one sample in a study of early T cells in non-severe SARS-CoV-2 infection. Via MiXCR, TCRdb re-called the 5' RACE reads, giving one row per CDR3 protein. The sample yields around 59,000 distinct CDR3 sequences, around 12% seen once. The sample was whole blood. These receptors were collected from an adult who was a healthcare worker with PCR-confirmed SARS-CoV-2 infection or an uninfected control (not recorded which). The CDR3 runs from the conserved cysteine through the conserved F or W. Each record gives: CDR3 protein, CDR3 DNA, V gene, D gene, J gene, clone size. A D gene is named only where the DNA matches it firmly. Size tells how often a clone was seen (once, few, many) or the class of an expanded clone, and some rows leave it out.

cdr3_aa: CASSEGIEYGYTF; cdr3_nt: TGCGCCAGCAGTGAAGGTATAGAGTATGGCTACACCTTC; v_call: TRBV10-1; d_call: -; j_call: TRBJ1-2; clone_size: few
cdr3_aa: CSVGGPDTQYF; cdr3_nt: TGCAGCGTTGGGGGTCCAGATACGCAGTATTTT; v_call: TRBV29-1; d_call: -; j_call: TRBJ2-3; clone_size: -
cdr3_aa: CSVEVGNTDTQYF; cdr3_nt: TGCAGCGTTGAAGTCGGAAACACAGATACGCAGTATTTT; v_call: TRBV29-1; d_call: -; j_call: TRBJ2-3; clone_size: many
cdr3_aa: CASSPGSYEQYF; cdr3_nt: TGTGCCAGCAGCCCGGGGTCCTACGAGCAGTACTTC; v_call: TRBV7-9; d_call: -; j_call: TRBJ2-7; clone_size: many
cdr3_aa: CASRKAGGVETQYF; cdr3_nt: TGTGCCAGCAGAAAAGCGGGAGGGGTAGAGACCCAGTACTTC; v_call: TRBV7-2; d_call: TRBD2; j_call: TRBJ2-5; clone_size: -
cdr3_aa: CASREGGKNNQPQHF; cdr3_nt: TGTGCCAGCAGAGAAGGGGGCAAAAACAATCAGCCCCAGCATTTT; v_call: TRBV27; d_call: TRBD1; j_call: TRBJ1-5; clone_size: few
cdr3_aa: CASSPPGAGANVLTF; cdr3_nt: TGTGCCAGCAGTCCCCCAGGGGCCGGGGCCAACGTCCTGACTTTC; v_call: TRBV28; d_call: -; j_call: TRBJ2-6; clone_size: few
cdr3_aa: CASTGGGYNEQFF; cdr3_nt: TGTGCCAGCACCGGGGGAGGGTACAATGAGCAGTTCTTC; v_call: TRBV6-2/TRBV6-3; d_call: TRBD2; j_call: TRBJ2-1; clone_size: few
cdr3_aa: CSASRAAESGANVLTF; cdr3_nt: TGCAGTGCTAGTAGGGCAGCTGAGTCCGGGGCCAACGTCCTGACTTTC; v_call: TRBV20-1; d_call: -; j_call: TRBJ2-6; clone_size: few
cdr3_aa: CASSMTGRAGETQYF; cdr3_nt: TGTGCCAGTAGTATGACCGGGAGGGCCGGAGAGACCCAGTACTTC; v_call: TRBV19; d_call: TRBD2; j_call: TRBJ2-5; clone_size: many
cdr3_aa: CSVEGKGGDYEQYF; cdr3_nt: TGCAGCGTTGAAGGAAAAGGGGGCGACTACGAGCAGTACTTC; v_call: TRBV29-1; d_call: TRBD1; j_call: TRBJ2-7; clone_size: many
cdr3_aa: CASSSQGVGAADTQYF; cdr3_nt: TGTGCCAGCAGCTCTCAAGGAGTGGGCGCGGCAGATACGCAGTATTTT; v_call: TRBV6-1; d_call: -; j_call: TRBJ2-3; clone_size: -
cdr3_aa: CASSKQGAGELFF; cdr3_nt: TGTGCCAGCAGTAAACAGGGAGCTGGGGAGCTGTTTTTT; v_call: TRBV11-3; d_call: -; j_call: TRBJ2-2; clone_size: medium-sized
cdr3_aa: CASSFNPGLAGSGGADTQYF; cdr3_nt: TGTGCCAGCAGCTTCAACCCCGGGCTAGCGGGATCTGGGGGCGCAGATACGCAGTATTTT; v_call: TRBV7-2; d_call: TRBD2; j_call: TRBJ2-3; clone_size: few
cdr3_aa: CASSLAGLNNEQFF; cdr3_nt: TGTGCCAGCAGCTTAGCGGGTCTTAACAATGAGCAGTTCTTC; v_call: TRBV7-7; d_call: -; j_call: TRBJ2-1; clone_size: few
cdr3_aa: CASSLVPGRYEQYF; cdr3_nt: TGTGCCAGCAGTTTAGTACCGGGGAGGTACGAGCAGTACTTC; v_call: TRBV27; d_call: -; j_call: TRBJ2-7; clone_size: many
cdr3_aa: CASSLVPGVAETQYF; cdr3_nt: TGTGCCAGCAGCTTGGTGCCCGGGGTAGCGGAGACCCAGTACTTC; v_call: TRBV5-4; d_call: -; j_call: TRBJ2-5; clone_size: -
cdr3_aa: CAWSPVSDEQYF; cdr3_nt: TGTGCCTGGAGTCCGGTTAGTGACGAGCAGTACTTC; v_call: TRBV30; d_call: -; j_call: TRBJ2-7; clone_size: few
cdr3_aa: CASSSRDRLKDTQYF; cdr3_nt: TGTGCCAGCAGCTCCCGGGACAGGCTGAAAGATACGCAGTATTTT; v_call: TRBV7-2; d_call: TRBD1; j_call: TRBJ2-3; clone_size: many
cdr3_aa: CASSSAGANVLTF; cdr3_nt: TGTGCCAGCAGCTCAGCTGGGGCCAACGTCCTGACTTTC; v_call: TRBV7-6; d_call: -; j_call: TRBJ2-6; clone_size: -
cdr3_aa: CSAGGLAGGTDTQYF; cdr3_nt: TGCAGTGCTGGGGGACTAGCGGGAGGCACAGATACGCAGTATTTT; v_call: TRBV20-1; d_call: TRBD2; j_call: TRBJ2-3; clone_size: few
cdr3_aa: CAIGDRAGTDTQYF; cdr3_nt: TGTGCCATCGGGGACAGGGCCGGCACAGATACGCAGTATTTT; v_call: TRBV27; d_call: TRBD1; j_call: TRBJ2-3; clone_size: many
cdr3_aa: CASSQRERENTIYF; cdr3_nt: TGTGCCAGCAGCCAGAGGGAGCGTGAAAACACCATATATTTT; v_call: TRBV3-1; d_call: -; j_call: TRBJ1-3; clone_size: few
cdr3_aa: CASTLSRGYGYTF; cdr3_nt: TGTGCCAGCACCCTCTCCCGCGGGTATGGCTACACCTTC; v_call: TRBV11-2; d_call: -; j_call: TRBJ1-2; clone_size: few
cdr3_aa: CASSVGGGSAGTDTQYF; cdr3_nt: TGTGCCAGCAGCGTAGGTGGGGGCTCCGCGGGAACAGATACGCAGTATTTT; v_call: TRBV9; d_call: -; j_call: TRBJ2-3; clone_size: -
cdr3_aa: CASSQDPSSGRPYEQYF; cdr3_nt: TGCGCCAGCAGCCAAGACCCGAGTAGCGGGAGGCCATACGAGCAGTACTTC; v_call: TRBV4-1; d_call: TRBD2; j_call: TRBJ2-7; clone_size: -
cdr3_aa: CASSVRVQETQYF; cdr3_nt: TGTGCCAGCAGCGTCAGGGTACAAGAGACCCAGTACTTC; v_call: TRBV11-2; d_call: -; j_call: TRBJ2-5; clone_size: few
cdr3_aa: CASSRPSEGNSPLHF; cdr3_nt: TGTGCCAGCTCACGCCCCAGCGAGGGGAATTCACCCCTCCACTTT; v_call: TRBV18; d_call: -; j_call: TRBJ1-6; clone_size: medium-sized
cdr3_aa: CASTGGSSYNEQFF; cdr3_nt: TGTGCCAGCACGGGGGGCAGCAGCTACAATGAGCAGTTCTTC; v_call: TRBV28; d_call: -; j_call: TRBJ2-1; clone_size: many
cdr3_aa: CASAGLALNEQFF; cdr3_nt: TGTGCCTCAGCGGGACTAGCGCTGAATGAGCAGTTCTTC; v_call: TRBV12-3/TRBV12-4; d_call: TRBD2; j_call: TRBJ2-1; clone_size: few
cdr3_aa: CASSLGWRGQFF; cdr3_nt: TGTGCCAGCAGCTTAGGATGGCGGGGGCAGTTCTTC; v_call: TRBV11-2; d_call: -; j_call: TRBJ2-1; clone_size: -
cdr3_aa: CASSPDRVKYNEQFF; cdr3_nt: TGTGCCAGCTCACCCGACAGGGTGAAGTACAATGAGCAGTTCTTC; v_call: TRBV18; d_call: TRBD1; j_call: TRBJ2-1; clone_size: -
cdr3_aa: CASSPTSSEGQYF; cdr3_nt: TGTGCCAGCTCACCGACTAGCTCCGAGGGGCAGTACTTC; v_call: TRBV18; d_call: TRBD2; j_call: TRBJ2-7; clone_size: few
cdr3_aa: CASSPDGGRMNTEAFF; cdr3_nt: TGTGCCAGCAGCCCTGACGGGGGCAGGATGAACACTGAAGCTTTCTTT; v_call: TRBV11-3; d_call: -; j_call: TRBJ1-1; clone_size: -
cdr3_aa: CASSITYTDTQYF; cdr3_nt: TGCGCCAGCAGCATAACCTACACAGATACGCAGTATTTT; v_call: TRBV5-1; d_call: -; j_call: TRBJ2-3; clone_size: few
cdr3_aa: CASSSGTNTYEQYF; cdr3_nt: TGTGCCAGCAGCTCAGGGACTAATACCTACGAGCAGTACTTC; v_call: TRBV5-4; d_call: TRBD2; j_call: TRBJ2-7; clone_size: many